This T cell receptor (beta chain) was sequenced during a study of blood T cell repertoires in COVID-19. Authors' analysis steps: Estimates of nucleated cell counts were drawn from the amplification of reference gene primers. Profiled with immunoSEQ multiplex PCR; TCRdb holds only in-frame clones, not every one. V and J calls and clone size are those listed in that table; D and trimming were worked out from the DNA. This table has about 300,000 clones, around 84% appearing once. The germline V gene has CDR1 MDHEN and CDR2 SYDVKM. V lost 9 bases and J lost 5, with 14 bases in between. The CDR3 is made up of 13 amino acids. Seattle patient enrollment occurred during active infection, with longitudinal follow-up thereafter. The sample holds a few counts of this clone.

What was sequenced was peripheral blood. This chain joins TRBV28 and TRBJ1-5; D is unclear. This clonotype was sampled from a human donor with COVID-19, enrolled during active disease. The donor label of this sample is uncertain. CDR3: CASHRWADQPQHF. In DNA, the CDR3 is TGTGCCAGTCACCGCTGGGCTGATCAGCCCCAGCATTTT. The full variable domain, in which reference TRBV28 and TRBJ1-5 provide the parts outside the CDR3, is DVKVTQSSRYLVKRTGEKVFLECVQDMDHENMFWYRQDPGLGLRLIYFSYDVKMKEKGDIPEGYSVSREKKERFSLILESASTNQTSMYLCASHRWADQPQHFGDGTRLSIL.